One T cell receptor (beta chain) is described in this entry. Its target is unknown. This sample stems from a study of T cell responses to AZD1222 COVID-19 vaccine. CDR3 length: 18 amino acids. Germline V gives CDR1 WSHSY, CDR2 SAAADI. Findings and caveats of the study: Spike as a whole was targeted by vaccine-associated CD4 TCRs, dominant at 160-218 and 743-854. Baseline antibody screening turned up just six seropositive AZD1222 recipients.

Repertoires were generated with immunoSEQ multiplex PCR, while TCRdb's copy carries only in-frame clones and drops some. The sample carries some 83,000 clones, more than 70% recorded once. This specimen was peripheral blood, taken on day 0 of AZD1222 vaccination. This sequence originates from an adult in good health. This rearrangement joins TRBV10-2 to TRBJ1-2; D might be TRBD1 (5 bases). The CDR3 coding sequence is TGCCCCCGCAGTGGCCGGGGTGGCAGGGCCCAACGGGACTATGGCTACACCTTC. Its translation is CPRSGRGGRAQRDYGYTF.